The 29 T cell receptor beta chains listed next were all sequenced from one sample in a study of T cell responses to AZD1222 COVID-19 vaccine. Using immunoSEQ multiplex PCR, the repertoire was profiled, and TCRdb retains in-frame clones only, with some absent. The profile covers 100,000 or so clones, with roughly 83% appearing a single time and 15% to 20% taken by the ten largest. Sequenced here: peripheral blood, sampled on day 0 of AZD1222 vaccination. Receptors were obtained from an adult in good health.

The chain couples TRBV7-3 to TRBJ2-1; a possible D gene is TRBD2 (5 bases). There are 13 residues in the CDR3. Germline V gene data show CDR1 as SGHTA and CDR2 as FQGTGA. The germline V and J ends were trimmed by 0 bases and 7 bases, with 7 bases remaining between them. The CDR3 here is CASSLTGENEQFF. The CDR3, as DNA: TGTGCCAGCAGCTTAACCGGGGAGAATGAGCAGTTCTTC.

The rearrangement links TRBV24-1 to TRBJ2-7, with 11 bases fitting TRBD1. Trimming took 0 bases from V and 2 from J; bases not matched to a gene: 17. The CDR3 length is 21 residues. Per germline, CDR1 KGHDR and CDR2 SFDVKD. CDR3: CATSDLQTAGQGAAVTYEQYF. Written as DNA, the CDR3 is TGTGCCACCAGTGATTTGCAAACGGCAGGACAGGGGGCTGCTGTGACCTACGAGCAGTACTTC.

Comments on this clone: A read error may produce the germline difference seen at one junction end. V gene TRBV6-5 combines with J gene TRBJ1-2; the match to TRBD1 covers 7 bases. The germline V gene encodes CDR1 MNHEY and CDR2 SVGAGI. The CDR3 has 12 amino acids. CDR3 nucleotides: TGTGCCAGCATTCAACCGCCGGGACAGCCTTTCTTC. Translation gives CASIQPPGQPFF.

The chain links TRBV6-2 or TRBV6-3 to TRBJ2-3; 11 nucleotides agree with TRBD2. The CDR3 loop spans 16 amino acids. Germline V gene lookup returns CDR1 MNHEY and CDR2 SVGEGT. The V gene end was trimmed by 5 bases and the J gene end by 3 bases; junction bases not matched to a gene: 7. DNA of the CDR3: TGTGCCAGCAGTCCCATGACTAGCGGGAAGACAGATACGCAGTATTTT. Its translation: CASSPMTSGKTDTQYF.

The V call is TRBV3-1 (or the pseudogene TRBV3-2), the J call TRBJ1-2, with D maybe TRBD1 (5 bases). Between the trimmed V and J ends, which lost 2 bases and 5 bases, there was a span of 12 bases. CDR1 and CDR2 from the germline V gene are LGHDT and YNNKEL (reference sequence). This CDR3 region has 14 residues. CDR3 sequence reads: CASSQPGRVYGYTF. The CDR3 DNA follows: TGTGCCAGCAGCCAACCAGGCAGGGTTTATGGCTACACCTTC.

Only one count was recorded for this clone. Within the sample, other DNA sequences also encode this same CDR3. The chain is built from TRBV11-2 and TRBJ1-5; D ambiguous. This CDR3 contains 13 residues. Between the trimmed V and J ends, which lost 0 bases and 5 bases, there was a span of 5 bases. Germline CDR1 SGHAT, CDR2 FQNNGV. Here the CDR3 DNA reads TGTGCCAGCAGCTTAGATCGGGATCAGCCCCAGCATTTT. Protein: CASSLDRDQPQHF.

The chain uses TRBV7-6 and TRBJ1-1; D is undetermined. Trimming shortened V by 3 bases and J by 1 base, and 6 bases separated the two germline ends. The CDR3 contains 13 residues. CDR1 is SGHVS, CDR2 FNYEAQ, per germline. This CDR3 is CASSFKANTEAFF. The CDR3 coding sequence is TGTGCCAGCAGCTTTAAGGCGAACACTGAAGCTTTCTTT.

Here the CDR3 DNA reads TGTGCCACCAAGTTTCCCGGGACAGGGTATGGCTACACCTTC. It translates to CATKFPGTGYGYTF. The gene calls are TRBV28 and TRBJ1-2, with 9 nucleotides matching TRBD1. Losses at the gene ends were 10 bases for V and 5 bases for J; bases not matched to a gene: 11. The V gene's germline CDR1 is MDHEN and CDR2 SYDVKM. The CDR3 totals 14 residues.

The chain uses TRBV11-2 and TRBJ1-2, with D perhaps matching TRBD1 (5 bases). V lost 1 base and J 6 bases, leaving 12 bases between the germline ends. Per the germline V gene, CDR1 is SGHAT and CDR2 is FQNNGV. This CDR3 has 14 residues. The CDR3 protein is CASSLGQGAHGYTF. CDR3 sequence (DNA): TGTGCCAGCAGCTTAGGGCAGGGAGCACATGGCTACACCTTC.

This chain joins TRBV24-1 and TRBJ2-3, with TRBD1 identical over 7 bases. After removal of 0 bases from V and 1 base from J, the junction contained 0 bases not matched to a gene. The germline V gene has CDR1 KGHDR and CDR2 SFDVKD. CDR3 size: 15 residues. The CDR3 region is CATSDLGQGTDTQYF. The CDR3 nucleotides read TGTGCCACCAGTGATTTGGGACAGGGCACAGATACGCAGTATTTT.

The chain has TRBV6-5 and TRBJ1-5, with no clear D. Trimming took 6 bases from V and 0 from J, leaving 12 bases between them. CDR1 is MNHEY and CDR2 is SVGAGI in the germline V gene. This CDR3 has 15 amino acids. The CDR3 DNA is TGTGCCAGCAGCTACAGCGAGTTTAGCAATCAGCCCCAGCATTTT. Translated, it gives CASSYSEFSNQPQHF.

V gene TRBV28 combines with J gene TRBJ1-2; possibly TRBD1 for D (5 bases). Germline-derived CDR1 and CDR2 are MDHEN and SYDVKM. The ends were cut back, 7 bases at V and 0 bases at J, with 15 bases in the middle. This CDR3 has 15 amino acids. CDR3 in DNA: TGTGCCAGCAAGCCTCCGGGACGGACTAACTATGGCTACACCTTC. Its protein is CASKPPGRTNYGYTF.

The rearrangement uses TRBV27 and TRBJ2-7; D gene unclear. The germline gives CDR1 MNHEY, CDR2 SMNVEV (reference sequence). The CDR3 sequence is 15 residues long. Trimming removed 4 bases from V and 2 bases from J, with 15 bases in between. The CDR3 sequence: CASSYPVLLTYEQYV. The CDR3 DNA reads as TGTGCCAGCAGTTACCCCGTGCTTCTCACCTACGAGCAGTACGTC.

The rearrangement links TRBV10-3 to TRBJ1-1; D possibly corresponds to TRBD1 (6 bases). This CDR3 contains 15 residues. V lost 2 bases, J lost 7 bases, and 17 bases lay in between. CDR1 ENHRY and CDR2 SYGVKD come from the germline V gene. The chain's CDR3 is CAISEPTLTGYEAFF. In nucleotides, the CDR3 is TGTGCCATCAGTGAGCCGACCCTGACAGGCTATGAAGCTTTCTTT.

This sequence joins TRBV27 and TRBJ1-2, with 9 bases lining up with TRBD1. The CDR3 runs 15 residues. Per the germline V gene, CDR1 is MNHEY and CDR2 is SMNVEV (reference sequence). Trimming at V came to 10 bases and at J to 5 bases, leaving 14 bases not matched to a gene. DNA of the CDR3: TGTGCCACAGGCGGGACAGGGCTGGGAGAGTATGGCTACACCTTC. It is translated as CATGGTGLGEYGYTF.

This clone occurred many times. The rearrangement links TRBV5-8 to TRBJ1-5; possibly TRBD1 for D (5 bases). Trimming took 1 base from V and 2 from J, leaving 19 bases between them. Germline assignment: CDR1 SGHTS and CDR2 YDEGEE. This CDR3 has 18 residues. CDR3 protein: CASSLWVTAGVGNQPQHF. Written as DNA, the CDR3 is TGTGCCAGCAGCTTGTGGGTAACGGCGGGGGTTGGCAATCAGCCCCAGCATTTT.

The chain links TRBV5-5 to TRBJ1-5; TRBD1 matches 10 bases. Germline trimming cut 4 bases from V and 7 bases from J; bases unmatched to any gene: 8. The CDR3 is made up of 15 amino acids. CDR1 SGHKS and CDR2 YYEKEE come from the germline V gene (reference sequence). The CDR3 coding sequence is TGTGCCAGCAGCCTTCAGACAGGGGGCACACAGCCCCAGCATTTT. Translating it yields CASSLQTGGTQPQHF.

The J gene is TRBJ1-2, the V gene TRBV7-9, with D maybe TRBD1 (5 bases). Looked up from germline, CDR1 is SEHNR and CDR2 is FQNEAQ (reference sequence). V shed 5 bases and J shed 4 bases, with 11 bases lying between them. The CDR3 loop spans 13 amino acids. The CDR3 region is CASSVDSVYGYTF. The CDR3 DNA is TGTGCCAGCAGCGTAGACAGCGTCTATGGCTACACCTTC.

This clone was seen a handful of times. The V and J genes are TRBV12-3 or TRBV12-4 and TRBJ2-2; D perhaps matches TRBD1 (6 bases). Trimming removed 7 bases from V and 8 bases from J, with 8 bases in between. The CDR3 sequence is 11 residues long. CDR3 loop: CASMRGGELFF. The CDR3 DNA follows: TGTGCCAGCATGAGGGGGGGGGAGCTGTTTTTT.

The chain is built from TRBV6-5 and TRBJ1-2; no reliable D call. There are 16 residues in the CDR3. V was pared by 0 bases and J by 2 bases, with 13 bases between. Germline-derived CDR1 and CDR2 are MNHEY and SVGAGI. In nucleotides, the CDR3 is TGTGCCAGCAGTTACTCGATGGCTGTTACCAACTATGGCTACACCTTC. Translation gives CASSYSMAVTNYGYTF.

This clone was seen only once. The chain joins TRBV6-6 to TRBJ1-2; D gene ambiguous. The CDR3 has 14 residues. Between the trimmed V and J ends, which lost 6 bases and 6 bases, there was a span of 17 bases. Germline CDR1 and CDR2: MNHNY and SVGAGI (reference sequence). The DNA for the CDR3 is TGTGCCAGCAGCCTCACCCCCCTTGGCGATGGCTACACCTTC. It is translated as CASSLTPLGDGYTF.

The CDR3 loop is CASSSAEGALYGYTF. The CDR3 DNA follows: TGTGCCAGCAGTTCCGCGGAGGGAGCTTTGTATGGCTACACCTTC. The chain joins TRBV6-5 to TRBJ1-2; no reliable D call. The germline V and J ends were trimmed by 4 bases and 5 bases, with 17 bases remaining between them. Germline V lookup: CDR1 MNHEY, CDR2 SVGAGI. This CDR3 is built from 15 residues.

The chain couples TRBV5-4 to TRBJ2-6, with 9 bases identical to TRBD1. The CDR3 has 16 residues. CDR1 is SGHNT, CDR2 YYREEE, per germline (reference sequence). V was pared by 1 base and J by 3 bases, with 2 bases of the junction left unmatched. CDR3 in DNA: TGTGCCAGCAGCTTGAGGACAGGGGTTGGGGCCAACGTCCTGACTTTC. Its translation: CASSLRTGVGANVLTF.

V gene TRBV30 combines with J gene TRBJ1-5; TRBD1 matches 8 bases. This CDR3 is built from 14 residues. Germline CDR1 GTSNPN, CDR2 SVGIG (reference sequence). J lost 7 bases, V lost 3 bases, and 8 bases had no gene match. The CDR3 spells CAWRGTGPLQPQHF. DNA for the CDR3: TGTGCCTGGAGGGGGACAGGTCCTTTACAGCCCCAGCATTTT.

The chain employs TRBV12-3 or TRBV12-4 and TRBJ1-2; no definite D call. Trimming took 1 base from V and 0 from J, leaving 3 bases between them. The CDR3 extends over 13 amino acids. CDR3 residues: CASSLEANYGYTF. The CDR3 DNA is TGTGCCAGCAGTTTAGAGGCTAACTATGGCTACACCTTC.

This clone occurred once. The chain uses TRBV24-1 and TRBJ1-1, with D uncertain. Germline V gene sequence: CDR1 KGHDR, CDR2 SFDVKD. The V and J ends lost 4 bases and 4 bases respectively, with 15 bases between them. The CDR3 has 15 amino acids. The CDR3 loop is CATSDGGGMGTEAFF. In DNA form, the CDR3 reads TGTGCCACCAGTGACGGAGGAGGGATGGGCACTGAAGCTTTCTTT.

Concerning this clone: Germline is not matched at one junction end, which may reflect a read error. The CDR3 sequence is CVSSTPRQDYGYTF. CDR3 sequence (DNA): TGTGTCAGCAGCACCCCCCGACAGGACTATGGCTACACCTTC. The chain links TRBV7-9 to TRBJ1-2, with TRBD1 as a possible D gene (6 bases). The length of the CDR3 is 14 residues. CDR1 is SEHNR, CDR2 FQNEAQ, per germline (reference sequence).

V and J are TRBV6-5 and TRBJ2-5, with 9 bases that match TRBD2. There are 15 residues in the CDR3. The germline V gene has CDR1 MNHEY and CDR2 SVGAGI. The ends lost 8 bases at V and 5 bases at J; junction bases unmatched: 12. The CDR3 nucleotides are TGTGCCAGCGGCCGCCGCGGGGGGGCCTTGGAGACCCAGTACTTC. Its protein product is CASGRRGGALETQYF.

The chain couples TRBV19 to TRBJ1-5; possible D gene TRBD1, 6 bases. CDR1 is LNHDA, CDR2 SQIVND, per germline (reference sequence). The CDR3 has 15 residues. V dropped 6 bases and J dropped 1 base, with 13 bases sitting between them. The CDR3 DNA sequence: TGTGCCAGTAGCCAAAGCACAGGGAGCAATCAGCCCCAGCATTTT. Amino acids: CASSQSTGSNQPQHF.